These 18 T cell receptor beta chains were all obtained from the same sample, sequenced in a study of radiation and T cells in renal cell carcinoma. Only in-frame clones appear in the TCRdb table, and some are missing; sequencing was by immunoSEQ multiplex PCR. In the table there are 150,000 or so clones, roughly 89% of which are singletons. The time point denotes: blood 2 weeks post-SBRT. Stated treatment: 15 Gy SBRT to primary tumor, nephrectomy 4 weeks later. The source material was blood, sampled from a patient whose treatment included radiotherapy and nephrectomy. The receptor source for this set is a woman aged 45 to 65 with renal cell carcinoma.

V is TRBV5-1 and J is TRBJ2-7; 9 bases fit TRBD1. With V trimmed by 3 bases and J by 0 bases, 1 base remained unmatched. The germline gives CDR1 SGHRS, CDR2 YFSETQ. This CDR3 comprises 14 residues. The CDR3: CASSWGQGSYEQYF. The CDR3 region has the DNA TGCGCCAGCAGCTGGGGACAGGGCTCCTACGAGCAGTACTTC.

This clone was seen just once. This sequence joins TRBV5-1 and TRBJ1-5; the D gene is possibly TRBD1 (5 bases). Between the trimmed V and J ends, which lost 0 bases and 0 bases, there was a span of 10 bases. This CDR3 has 16 amino acids. Germline assignment: CDR1 SGHRS and CDR2 YFSETQ. Here the CDR3 reads CASSLDGTHSNQPQHF. CDR3 nucleotide sequence: TGCGCCAGCAGCTTGGACGGGACCCATAGCAATCAGCCCCAGCATTTT. Full variable domain (outside the CDR3, taken from reference TRBV5-1 and TRBJ1-5): KAGVTQTPRYLIKTRGQQVTLSCSPISGHRSVSWYQQTPGQGLQFLFEYFSETQRNKGNFPGRFSGRQFSNSRSEMNVSTLELGDSALYLCASSLDGTHSNQPQHFGDGTRLSIL.

The gene calls are TRBV2 and TRBJ2-7, with D unresolved. CDR1 SNHLY and CDR2 FYNNEI come from the germline V gene. There are 15 residues in the CDR3. V lost 3 bases and J 1 base, leaving 13 bases between the germline ends. CDR3 nucleotides: TGTGCCAGCAGTGACCCCCGGGCGCCATCCTACGAGCAGTACTTC. Amino acids: CASSDPRAPSYEQYF.

This clone was counted a single time. CDR3 in amino acids: CASRGGTGMNTEAFF. Here the CDR3 DNA reads TGCGCCAGCAGGGGAGGGACGGGGATGAACACTGAAGCTTTCTTT. V gene TRBV5-1 combines with J gene TRBJ1-1; the D gene is possibly TRBD1 (5 bases). Germline CDR1 and CDR2: SGHRS and YFSETQ. CDR3 length: 15 residues. V lost 5 bases and J 0 bases, leaving 14 bases between the germline ends.

CDR3 nucleotide sequence: TGCAGCTACACAGTAAATGAGGAGACCCAGTACTTC. This translates into CSYTVNEETQYF. The gene calls are TRBV29-1 and TRBJ2-5; D not certain. Between the trimmed V and J ends, which lost 8 bases and 5 bases, there was a span of 15 bases. Germline V gene data show CDR1 as SQVTM and CDR2 as ANQGSEA. The CDR3 sequence is 12 residues long.

This clone was seen only a few times. The chain is built from TRBV2 and TRBJ1-1; 9 nucleotides align to TRBD1. V shed 6 bases and J 5 bases; nucleotides not matched to a gene: 4. Germline V lookup: CDR1 SNHLY, CDR2 FYNNEI. The CDR3 contains 13 residues. The CDR3 region is CASRQGAWTEAFF. CDR3 DNA sequence: TGTGCCAGCAGACAGGGGGCGTGGACTGAAGCTTTCTTT.

V is TRBV19 and J is TRBJ1-2, with D uncertain. The germline gives CDR1 LNHDA, CDR2 SQIVND (reference sequence). Between the trimmed V and J ends, which lost 3 bases and 8 bases, there was a span of 16 bases. The length of the CDR3 is 14 residues. CDR3 DNA: TGTGCCAGTAGTATCGGAGCCACAAAGAGCGGCTACACCTTC. It codes for CASSIGATKSGYTF.

The chain links TRBV10-2 to TRBJ2-1; D might be TRBD1 (6 bases). Germline CDR1 and CDR2: WSHSY and SAAADI. The CDR3 is made up of 17 amino acids. The V end lost 3 bases, the J end lost 0 bases, and 15 bases lay between the germline ends. CDR3 loop: CASSEVGYRDSYNEQFF. The CDR3 DNA follows: TGCGCCAGCAGTGAAGTGGGGTACAGGGACTCCTACAATGAGCAGTTCTTC.

The chain uses TRBV19 and TRBJ2-1, with 7 positions matching TRBD2. V shed 6 bases and J 4 bases; nucleotides not matched to a gene: 6. Germline values: CDR1 LNHDA, CDR2 SQIVND (reference sequence). There are 14 residues in the CDR3. The CDR3 reads CASRVGTKYNEQFF. The CDR3 region has the DNA TGTGCCAGTAGGGTGGGGACTAAATACAATGAGCAGTTCTTC.

The CDR3 region has the DNA TGTGCCAGCAGTGACGAGAACAAGGAAGAGACCCAGTACTTC. This gives the protein CASSDENKEETQYF. The chain links TRBV11-3 to TRBJ2-5; D unclear. This CDR3 comprises 14 residues. Germline V gene lookup returns CDR1 SGHNT and CDR2 YENEEA. Between the trimmed V and J ends, which lost 6 bases and 3 bases, there was a span of 14 bases.

On this clone: One end of the junction fails to match germline, which may point to a read error. V is TRBV7-7 and J is TRBJ2-3; maybe TRBD1 (5 bases). CDR1 and CDR2 (germline): SSHAT, FNYEAQ (reference sequence). The CDR3 runs to 14 residues. The CDR3 region is CASSLRGAADTQYF. In nucleotides, the CDR3 is TGTGCTAGCAGTCTAAGGGGTGCGGCGGATACGCAGTATTTT.

The chain is built from TRBV19 and TRBJ1-5, with unresolved D. The CDR3 loop spans 14 amino acids. Trimming shortened V by 3 bases and J by 2 bases, and 8 bases separated the two germline ends. Per the germline V gene, CDR1 is LNHDA and CDR2 is SQIVND (reference sequence). CDR3 DNA: TGTGCCAGTAGTATGGGTTGGCGCAATCAGCCCCAGCATTTT. Translation gives CASSMGWRNQPQHF.

This sequence joins TRBV5-4 and TRBJ1-1; D remains unclear. Trimming cost V 7 bases and J 6 bases, with 19 bases left between them. Germline CDR1 reads SGHNT; CDR2 reads YYREEE (reference sequence). The CDR3 covers 14 residues. CDR3 nucleotides: TGTGCCAGCGGCCCGGACTTAGGAGTCGCTGAAGCTTTCTTT. Translation: CASGPDLGVAEAFF. The full variable domain, with the rest looked up from reference TRBV5-4 and TRBJ1-1, is ETGVTQSPTHLIKTRGQQVTLRCSSQSGHNTVSWYQQALGQGPQFIFQYYREEENGRGNFPPRFSGLQFPNYSSELNVNALELDDSALYLCASGPDLGVAEAFFGQGTRLTVV.

The chain joins TRBV6-6 to TRBJ1-3; D not resolved. This CDR3 contains 14 residues. CDR1 and CDR2 from the germline V gene are MNHNY and SVGAGI (reference sequence). V shed 7 bases and J shed 0 bases, with 10 bases lying between them. CDR3 bases: TGTGCCAGCAACATACAGCCCTCTGGAAACACCATATATTTT. Encoded protein: CASNIQPSGNTIYF.

J is TRBJ1-1 and V is TRBV5-1; 8 positions agree with TRBD1. CDR3 length equals 15 residues. In germline, CDR1 is SGHRS, CDR2 YFSETQ. The junction had 4 bases not matched to a gene; V was cut back by 0 bases and J by 3 bases. CDR3 region: CASSLGGTGHTEAFF. The CDR3 DNA is TGCGCCAGCAGCTTGGGTGGGACAGGCCACACTGAAGCTTTCTTT.

The chain couples TRBV2 to TRBJ2-2; D is possibly TRBD1 (5 bases). The V gene lost 3 bases and the J gene lost 12 bases, with 14 bases spanning the gap. This CDR3 has 13 amino acids. Germline loops: CDR1 SNHLY, CDR2 FYNNEI. The CDR3 spells CASSEFRARQLFF. In nucleotides, the CDR3 is TGTGCCAGCAGTGAGTTCAGGGCTCGGCAGCTGTTTTTT.

The chain has TRBV15 and TRBJ2-7; maybe TRBD2 (6 bases). This CDR3 is 16 amino acids long. Trimming removed 0 bases at V and 2 bases at J, with 14 bases between. Germline CDR1 reads LNHNV; CDR2 reads YYDKDF (reference sequence). The CDR3 DNA reads TGTGCCACCAGCAGAGATCGCGGGGTCCTAGCCTACGAGCAGTACTTC. This encodes CATSRDRGVLAYEQYF.

This clone appeared a few times. The chain joins TRBV18 to TRBJ1-5, with 8 bases aligning to TRBD1. Trimming cost V 3 bases and J 4 bases; bases outside gene matches: 5. Germline assignment: CDR1 KGHSH and CDR2 LQKENI. This CDR3 has 15 amino acids. The CDR3 region is CASSPSDRGNQPQHF. In DNA form, the CDR3 reads TGTGCCAGCTCACCTTCCGACAGGGGAAATCAGCCCCAGCATTTT.